This TCR beta chain was identified during a study of blood T cells in healthy people across ages (dated by TCRdb to the mid-2010s). Context from the whole study: In model experiments, template switching captured roughly one uniquely barcoded TCR beta cDNA molecule for every two T cells. Using deep sequencing normalized with unique cDNA molecular identifiers, the study measured how TCR beta repertoire diversity changes with age. Four age groups were formed from the donors: young (average approximately 17 years), middle-aged (just under 40), aged (62) and long-lived (less than 85). Donors of different ages were randomly distributed across sequencing lanes to avoid experimental bias. Two additional independent replicas of 1 million unique cDNA reads from the same blood draw were analyzed for two donors (one aged 18 to 30 and one aged 80 or older).

From cysteine to phenylalanine, the CDR3 is 14 amino acids long. Solely the CDR3 DNA is kept, with 42 bases framed from the first base. The germline V gene (reference sequence) gives CDR1 as DFQATT and CDR2 as SNEGSKA. The donors were roughly 40 Caucasian individuals from Russia, aged 6 to 90 years, who were systemically healthy. Approximately 11 milliliters of peripheral blood were drawn from each donor into EDTA-treated Vacutainer tubes. Ficoll-Paque density-gradient centrifugation was used to isolate PBMCs, with at least 6 million obtained per sample. Total RNA, at least 6 micrograms per sample, was extracted from PBMCs with Trizol reagent. The percentages of naive CD45RAhigh/CD27high T cells were determined by flow cytometry on a PBMC aliquot from every donor. What the research found in general, with its limitations: There was a strong correlation between observed TCR beta diversity and the percentage of naive T cells measured by flow cytometry. Compared with the aged group, more naive CD4+ T cells, fewer expanded clones and increased TCR diversity were shown by the long-lived group, suggesting age selection. Observed TCR beta diversity per million T cells fell roughly linearly with age, and a significant reduction was already apparent by age around 36. Since profiling was done on bulk unsorted PBMCs, naive and antigen-experienced compartments could not be conclusively compared. Total diversity estimates from one million sequenced T cells were considered lower bounds and underestimates. Because donor CMV infection status was unknown, age-related changes in expanded clonotypes were potentially confounded.

As to this clonotype: The clone's antigen remains unknown. No base quality values were provided; no much bigger clone lies one nucleotide off.

The library was made by 5' RACE. TCRdb names Illumina HiSeq 2500 as the instrument used. A second PCR of roughly 7 to 11 cycles was performed with a sample-barcoded 5' primer and a J-beta primer mix. A template-switch 5' adaptor carrying 12 random nucleotides introduced a unique molecular identifier onto each TCR beta cDNA molecule. Each sample yielded at least 2.5 million CDR3-containing paired-end reads. First-strand cDNA synthesis was performed from all RNA using the Mint cDNA synthesis kit, with priming by a TRBC-specific oligonucleotide. All cDNA was treated with uracil-DNA glycosylase and then went through a first 18-cycle PCR with the universal primers M1SS and BC2_uni_R. The published analysis was carried out like this. Each sample was normalized by randomly selecting 1 million high-quality reads, each carrying a distinct molecular identifier. Reads sharing molecular identifiers were discarded rather than binned into consensus sequences. MiTCR, set to a Q25 quality threshold and the strictest error-elimination algorithm, was used for CDR3 identification, clonotype clustering and error correction. A nonparametric unseen species model with Euler transformation was used to estimate lower-bound total TCR beta diversity. TCRdb reran the public reads through fastp at Q25 and MiXCR, keeping productive beta chains. Identical CDR3 proteins give one entry, which carries the most common genes and DNA. It is TCRdb's table, rather than the study itself, that gives the V and J calls and clone size. This sample gives approximately 770,000 distinct CDR3 sequences in total; 55% to 70% of them show up just once. The top ten constitute about 20% of the sample.

The sequence was collected from a man aged 25 to 40 in good health. This sequence uses TRBV20-1 and TRBJ2-4; the D segment could be TRBD1, given 5 matching bases. The end of the DNA aligns better with TRBJ2-7, so the J call may be wrong. Sequencing used blood. The CDR3 region has the sequence CSAQGPTRAYEQYF. The DNA reads as follows: TGCAGTGCCCAGGGTCCAACTCGCGCCTACGAGCAGTACTTC.